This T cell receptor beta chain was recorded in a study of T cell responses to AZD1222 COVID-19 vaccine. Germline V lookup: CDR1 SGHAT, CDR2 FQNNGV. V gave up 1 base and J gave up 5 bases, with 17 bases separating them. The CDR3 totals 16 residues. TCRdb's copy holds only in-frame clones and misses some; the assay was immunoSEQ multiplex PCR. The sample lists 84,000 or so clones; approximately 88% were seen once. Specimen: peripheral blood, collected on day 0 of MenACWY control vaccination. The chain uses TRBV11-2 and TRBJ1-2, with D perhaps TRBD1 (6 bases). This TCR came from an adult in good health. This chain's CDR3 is CASSLVENREGYGYTF. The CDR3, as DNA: TGTGCCAGCAGCTTAGTCGAAAACAGGGAGGGATATGGCTACACCTTC.